These T cell receptor beta chains were read from a single sample in a study of cytomegalovirus exposure and HLA in healthy donors. Libraries were prepared by immunoSEQ multiplex PCR; TCRdb keeps only in-frame clonotypes and omits some of them. The table shows some 110,000 clones, with 79% occurring only once. The sequenced sample was PBMCs. These receptor sequences come from a woman aged 18 to 35 in good health and CMV-seropositive. Each CDR3 is given with its conserved first and last residue. Size tells how often a clone was seen (once, few, many) or the class of an expanded clone, and some rows leave it out.

j_gene: TRBJ2-3
abundance: .
v_gene: TRBV2
CDR3aa: CASSGSRGSDTQYF

j_gene: TRBJ1-1
abundance: .
v_gene: TRBV7-6
CDR3aa: CASSQGHQAFF

j_gene: TRBJ2-7
abundance: .
v_gene: TRBV2
CDR3aa: CASSPGNSYEQYF

j_gene: TRBJ2-7
abundance: .
v_gene: TRBV28
CDR3aa: CASGRGTSAYEQYF

j_gene: TRBJ2-5
abundance: .
v_gene: TRBV19
CDR3aa: CASSPEVWSEYQETQYF

j_gene: TRBJ1-3
abundance: .
v_gene: TRBV5-1
CDR3aa: CASSSTSGNTIYF

j_gene: TRBJ1-1
abundance: few
v_gene: TRBV11-2
CDR3aa: CASSWRGPSTEAFF

j_gene: TRBJ1-2
abundance: once
v_gene: TRBV20-1
CDR3aa: CSATTYGYTF

j_gene: TRBJ2-7
abundance: .
v_gene: TRBV6-5
CDR3aa: CASSTRQPPYEQYF

j_gene: TRBJ1-1
abundance: .
v_gene: TRBV28
CDR3aa: CASSFGRGGTEAFF

j_gene: TRBJ1-2
abundance: .
v_gene: TRBV5-1
CDR3aa: CASSASGDYGYTF

j_gene: TRBJ1-1
abundance: .
v_gene: TRBV5-6
CDR3aa: CASGQGTMNTEAFF

j_gene: TRBJ1-2
abundance: once
v_gene: TRBV14
CDR3aa: CASSQEMRGIYGYTF

j_gene: TRBJ1-2
abundance: .
v_gene: TRBV9
CDR3aa: CASKANKGGSNYGYTF

j_gene: TRBJ2-5
abundance: .
v_gene: TRBV18
CDR3aa: CASSLQGAQEAQYF

j_gene: TRBJ2-2
abundance: .
v_gene: TRBV4-1
CDR3aa: CASNFRERRNTGELFF

j_gene: TRBJ1-5
abundance: once
v_gene: TRBV7-8
CDR3aa: CASSVREGSNQPQHF

j_gene: TRBJ2-7
abundance: once
v_gene: TRBV5-1
CDR3aa: CASSPLGHNSYEQYF

j_gene: TRBJ1-5
abundance: .
v_gene: TRBV6-1
CDR3aa: CASNGRDNQPQHF

j_gene: TRBJ2-3
abundance: .
v_gene: TRBV28
CDR3aa: CASSFGGEEGTDTQYF

j_gene: TRBJ1-1
abundance: .
v_gene: TRBV10-3
CDR3aa: CAISPDNRGQGAFF

j_gene: TRBJ1-2
abundance: .
v_gene: TRBV6-5
CDR3aa: CASSSQGRGYTF

j_gene: TRBJ1-1
abundance: .
v_gene: TRBV7-9
CDR3aa: CASSRTGTTEAFF

j_gene: TRBJ2-5
abundance: .
v_gene: TRBV19
CDR3aa: CASSIRGSPLTQYF

j_gene: TRBJ2-5
abundance: .
v_gene: TRBV5-4
CDR3aa: CASSGPQAETQYF

j_gene: TRBJ1-3
abundance: .
v_gene: TRBV11-3
CDR3aa: CASSLRGSSFGNTIYF

j_gene: TRBJ2-5
abundance: once
v_gene: TRBV15
CDR3aa: CATSRAGDQETQYF

j_gene: TRBJ2-5
abundance: .
v_gene: TRBV20-1
CDR3aa: CSASPLETQYF

j_gene: TRBJ2-7
abundance: .
v_gene: TRBV7-9
CDR3aa: CASSLAGVISHEQYF

j_gene: TRBJ1-5
abundance: few
v_gene: TRBV13
CDR3aa: CASSRGPPNQPQHF

j_gene: TRBJ2-5
abundance: .
v_gene: TRBV5-6
CDR3aa: CASSLGLAGETQYF

j_gene: TRBJ1-4
abundance: once
v_gene: TRBV28
CDR3aa: CASSSIGTGSEKLFF

j_gene: TRBJ2-7
abundance: .
v_gene: TRBV5-1
CDR3aa: CASRLGGGFTTYEQYF

j_gene: TRBJ1-2
abundance: .
v_gene: TRBV6-1
CDR3aa: CASSEGRGDGYTF

j_gene: TRBJ1-4
abundance: .
v_gene: TRBV30
CDR3aa: CAWSVAAAGKLFF

j_gene: TRBJ2-7
abundance: .
v_gene: TRBV2
CDR3aa: CASAPGQGFSEQYF

j_gene: TRBJ2-2
abundance: .
v_gene: TRBV7-6
CDR3aa: CAVKAAENTGELFF

j_gene: TRBJ1-2
abundance: .
v_gene: TRBV28
CDR3aa: CASSFYRGYGYTF

j_gene: TRBJ2-1
abundance: .
v_gene: TRBV6-5
CDR3aa: CASSYRGGYNEQFF

j_gene: TRBJ2-7
abundance: .
v_gene: TRBV12-5
CDR3aa: CASGLVRQGDYEQYF